The T cell receptor (beta chain) under discussion was sequenced for a study of shared clonotypes between healthy human individuals. Across the whole study: Per donor, three plates held CD4 naive cells, three held CD4 memory, two held CD8 naive and one held CD8 memory.

Using immunoSEQ multiplex PCR, the repertoire was profiled, and TCRdb retains in-frame clones only, with some absent. In the table there are 2,500,000 or so clones, 80% to 95% of which are singletons. As concerns this clone: Its antigen is not identified.

Broader study findings: Sharing across four donors was highest in naive CD4 (roughly 5%) and lowest in memory CD8 (0.4%).

This clonotype was sampled from a man aged 18 to 30 in good health. Some clones in this sample may be carry-over from other donors' samples. The sequencing input was naive CD4+ T cells from PBMCs. Subset reported: CD45RA+ positively selected.

CDR3 residues: CASSFVPGAGADTQYF. In DNA, the CDR3 is TGTGCCAGCAGTTTTGTTCCGGGGGCGGGGGCAGATACGCAGTATTTT. The chain has TRBV28 and TRBJ2-3, with D perhaps matching TRBD2 (7 bases). Germline CDR1 reads MDHEN; CDR2 reads SYDVKM. The CDR3 extends over 16 amino acids. Trimming stripped 3 bases from V and 4 bases from J, with 17 bases between.